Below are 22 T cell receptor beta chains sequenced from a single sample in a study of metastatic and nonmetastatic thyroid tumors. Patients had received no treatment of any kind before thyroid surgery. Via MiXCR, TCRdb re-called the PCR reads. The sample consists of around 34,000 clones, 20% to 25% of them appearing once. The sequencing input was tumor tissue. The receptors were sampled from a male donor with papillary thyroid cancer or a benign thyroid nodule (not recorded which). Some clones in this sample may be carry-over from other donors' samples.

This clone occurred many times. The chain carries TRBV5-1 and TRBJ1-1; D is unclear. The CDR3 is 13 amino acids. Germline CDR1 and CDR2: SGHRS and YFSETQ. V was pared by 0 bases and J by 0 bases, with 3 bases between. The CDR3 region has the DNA TGCGCCAGCAGCTTGGAGATGAACACTGAAGCTTTCTTT. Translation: CASSLEMNTEAFF.

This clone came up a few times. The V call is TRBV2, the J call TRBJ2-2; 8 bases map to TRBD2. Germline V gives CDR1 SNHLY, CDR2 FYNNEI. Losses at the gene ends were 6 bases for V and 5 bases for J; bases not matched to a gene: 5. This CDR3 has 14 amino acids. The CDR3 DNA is TGTGCCAGCAGCCTCGCGGGAGGTACCGGGGAGCTGTTTTTT. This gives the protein CASSLAGGTGELFF. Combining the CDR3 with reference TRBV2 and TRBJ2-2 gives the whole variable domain EPEVTQTPSHQVTQMGQEVILRCVPISNHLYFYWYRQILGQKVEFLVSFYNNEISEKSEIFDDQFSVERPDGSNFTLKIRSTKLEDSAMYFCASSLAGGTGELFFGEGSRLTVL.

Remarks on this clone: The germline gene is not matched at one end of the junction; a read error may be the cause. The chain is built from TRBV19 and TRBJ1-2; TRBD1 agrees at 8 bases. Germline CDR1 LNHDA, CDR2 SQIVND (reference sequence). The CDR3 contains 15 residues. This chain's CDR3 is CSSSPQGADGGGYTF. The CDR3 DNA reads TGTTCCAGTAGTCCCCAGGGGGCTGATGGTGGGGGCTACACCTTC.

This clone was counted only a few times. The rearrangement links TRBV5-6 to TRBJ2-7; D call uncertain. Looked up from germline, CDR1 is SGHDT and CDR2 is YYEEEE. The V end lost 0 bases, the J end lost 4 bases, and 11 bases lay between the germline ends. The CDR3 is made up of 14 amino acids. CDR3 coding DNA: TGTGCCAGCAGCTTGGCGGAAAACGAATACGAGCAGTACTTC. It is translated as CASSLAENEYEQYF.

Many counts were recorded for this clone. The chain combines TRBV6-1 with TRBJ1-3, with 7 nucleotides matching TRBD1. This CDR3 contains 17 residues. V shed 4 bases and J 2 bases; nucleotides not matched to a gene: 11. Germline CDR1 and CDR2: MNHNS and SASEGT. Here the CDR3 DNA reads TGTGCCAGCAGTGCCGCTCGACAGGGATCTACTGGAAACACCATATATTTT. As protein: CASSAARQGSTGNTIYF.

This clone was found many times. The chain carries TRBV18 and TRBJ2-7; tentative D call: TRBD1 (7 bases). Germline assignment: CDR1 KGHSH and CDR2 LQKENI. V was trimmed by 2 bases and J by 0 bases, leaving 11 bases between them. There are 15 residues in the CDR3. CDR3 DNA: TGTGCCAGCTCACCAACAGGGGACTCCTCCTACGAGCAGTACTTC. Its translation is CASSPTGDSSYEQYF.

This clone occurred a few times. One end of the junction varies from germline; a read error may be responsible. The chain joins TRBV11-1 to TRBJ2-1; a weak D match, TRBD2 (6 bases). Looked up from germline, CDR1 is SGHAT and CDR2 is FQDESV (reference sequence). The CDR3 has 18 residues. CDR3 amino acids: CASRLAIQGGRTYNEQFF. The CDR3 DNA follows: TGTGCCAGCAGATTAGCGATCCAAGGAGGGAGGACCTACAATGAGCAGTTCTTC. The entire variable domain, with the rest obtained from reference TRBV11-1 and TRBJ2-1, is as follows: EAEVAQSPRYKITEKSQAVAFWCDPISGHATLYWYRQILGQGPELLVQFQDESVVDDSQLPKDRFSAERLKGVDSTLKIQPAELGDSAMYLCASRLAIQGGRTYNEQFFGPGTRLTVL.

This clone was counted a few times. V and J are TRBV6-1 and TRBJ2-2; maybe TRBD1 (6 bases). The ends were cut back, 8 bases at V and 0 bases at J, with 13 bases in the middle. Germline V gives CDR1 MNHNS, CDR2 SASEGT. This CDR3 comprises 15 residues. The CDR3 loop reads CASQRDTTNTGELFF. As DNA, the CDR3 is TGTGCCAGCCAAAGGGACACTACGAACACCGGGGAGCTGTTTTTT.

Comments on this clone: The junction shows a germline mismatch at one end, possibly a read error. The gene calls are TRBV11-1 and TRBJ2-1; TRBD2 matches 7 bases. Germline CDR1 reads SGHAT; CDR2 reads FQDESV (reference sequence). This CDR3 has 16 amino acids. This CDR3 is CASSYRTRGIYNEQFF. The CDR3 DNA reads TGTGCCAGCAGCTACCGGACTAGAGGGATCTACAACGAGCAGTTCTTC.

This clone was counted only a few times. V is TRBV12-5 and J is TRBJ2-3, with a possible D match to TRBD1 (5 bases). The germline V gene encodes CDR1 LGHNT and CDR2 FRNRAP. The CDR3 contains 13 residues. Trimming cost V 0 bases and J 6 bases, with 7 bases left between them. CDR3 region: CASGLVAGDTQYF. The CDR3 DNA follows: TGTGCTAGTGGTTTGGTAGCAGGGGATACGCAGTATTTT.

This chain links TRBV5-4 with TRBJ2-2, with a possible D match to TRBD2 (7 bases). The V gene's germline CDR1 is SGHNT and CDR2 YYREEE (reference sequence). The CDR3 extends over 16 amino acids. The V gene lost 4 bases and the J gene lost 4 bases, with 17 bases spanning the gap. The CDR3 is CASSRIGGRGTGELFF. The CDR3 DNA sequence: TGTGCCAGCAGCCGCATCGGGGGGCGCGGCACCGGGGAGCTGTTTTTT.

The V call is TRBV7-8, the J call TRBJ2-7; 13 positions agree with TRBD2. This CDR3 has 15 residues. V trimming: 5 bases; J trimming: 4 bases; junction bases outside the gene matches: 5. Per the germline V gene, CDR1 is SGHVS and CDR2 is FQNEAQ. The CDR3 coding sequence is TGTGCCAGCAGCACCGGACTAGCGGGAGATTACGAGCAGTACTTC. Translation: CASSTGLAGDYEQYF. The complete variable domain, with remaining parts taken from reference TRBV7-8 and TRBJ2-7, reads GAGVSQSPRYKVAKRGQDVALRCDPISGHVSLFWYQQALGQGPEFLTYFQNEAQLDKSGLPSDRFFAERPEGSVSTLKIQRTQQEDSAVYLCASSTGLAGDYEQYFGPGTRLTVT.

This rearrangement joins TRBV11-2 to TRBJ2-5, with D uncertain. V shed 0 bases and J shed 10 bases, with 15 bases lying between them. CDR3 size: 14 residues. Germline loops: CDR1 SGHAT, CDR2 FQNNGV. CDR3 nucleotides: TGTGCCAGCAGCTTAGATTTCAAAGAATGGAGCCAGTACTTC. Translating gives CASSLDFKEWSQYF. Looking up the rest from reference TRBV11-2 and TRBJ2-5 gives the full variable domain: EAGVAQSPRYKIIEKRQSVAFWCNPISGHATLYWYQQILGQGPKLLIQFQNNGVVDDSQLPKDRFSAERLKGVDSTLKIQPAKLEDSAVYLCASSLDFKEWSQYFGPGTRLLVL.

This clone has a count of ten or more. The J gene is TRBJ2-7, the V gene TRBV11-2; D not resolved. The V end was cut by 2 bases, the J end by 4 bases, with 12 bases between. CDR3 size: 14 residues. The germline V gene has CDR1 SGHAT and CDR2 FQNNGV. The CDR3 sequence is CASSLSPYLYEQYF. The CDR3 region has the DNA TGTGCCAGCAGCTTAAGCCCTTATCTTTACGAGCAGTACTTC.

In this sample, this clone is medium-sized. CDR3 residues: CASSEWTGRSLAFF. CDR3 nucleotide sequence: TGTGCCAGCAGTGAATGGACAGGGCGTTCTTTAGCTTTCTTT. The chain has TRBV6-1 and TRBJ1-1, with 8 bases fitting TRBD1. This CDR3 spans 14 amino acids. Germline CDR1 and CDR2: MNHNS and SASEGT. The V segment lost 2 bases and the J segment 10 bases; nucleotides outside the gene matches: 9.

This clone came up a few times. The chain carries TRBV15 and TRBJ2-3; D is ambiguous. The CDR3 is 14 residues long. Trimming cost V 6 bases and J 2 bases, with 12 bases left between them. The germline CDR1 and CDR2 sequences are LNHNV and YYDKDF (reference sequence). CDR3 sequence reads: CATSSGMVTDTQYF. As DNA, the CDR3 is TGTGCCACCAGTTCGGGTATGGTCACAGATACGCAGTATTTT.

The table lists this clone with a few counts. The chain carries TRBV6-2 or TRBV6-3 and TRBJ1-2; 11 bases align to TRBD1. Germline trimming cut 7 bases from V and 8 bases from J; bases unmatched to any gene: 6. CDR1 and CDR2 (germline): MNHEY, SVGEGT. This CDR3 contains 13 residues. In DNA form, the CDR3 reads TGTGCCAGCACCTGGGACAGGGGGAGAGGCTACACCTTC. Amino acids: CASTWDRGRGYTF.

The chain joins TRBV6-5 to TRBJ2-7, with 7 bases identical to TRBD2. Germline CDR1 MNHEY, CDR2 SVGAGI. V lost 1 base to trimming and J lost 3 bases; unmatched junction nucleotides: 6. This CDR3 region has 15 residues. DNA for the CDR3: TGTGCCAGCAGTTACTTCGGGCGGGAGAGCTACGAGCAGTACTTC. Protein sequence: CASSYFGRESYEQYF.

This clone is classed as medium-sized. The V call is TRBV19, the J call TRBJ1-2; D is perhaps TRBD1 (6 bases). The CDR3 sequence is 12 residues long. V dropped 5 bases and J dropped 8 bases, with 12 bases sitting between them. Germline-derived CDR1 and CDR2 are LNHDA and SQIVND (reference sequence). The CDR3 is CASSLTGDGYTF. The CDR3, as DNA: TGTGCCAGTAGTTTGACAGGCGACGGCTACACCTTC.

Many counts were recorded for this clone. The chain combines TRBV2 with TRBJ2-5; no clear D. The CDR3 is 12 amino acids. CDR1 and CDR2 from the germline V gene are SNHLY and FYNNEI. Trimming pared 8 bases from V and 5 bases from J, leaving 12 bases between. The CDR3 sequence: CASGELRETQYF. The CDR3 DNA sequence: TGTGCCAGCGGGGAACTTAGGGAGACCCAGTACTTC.

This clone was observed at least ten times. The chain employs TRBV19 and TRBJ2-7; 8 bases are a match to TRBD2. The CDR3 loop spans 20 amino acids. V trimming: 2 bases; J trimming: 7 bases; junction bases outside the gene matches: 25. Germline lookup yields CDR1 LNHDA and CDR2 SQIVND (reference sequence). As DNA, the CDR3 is TGTGCCAGTAGTATAAATGGCCCAGGTTCCATAGCGGGAAAGACTTGGGAGCAGTACTTC. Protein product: CASSINGPGSIAGKTWEQYF.

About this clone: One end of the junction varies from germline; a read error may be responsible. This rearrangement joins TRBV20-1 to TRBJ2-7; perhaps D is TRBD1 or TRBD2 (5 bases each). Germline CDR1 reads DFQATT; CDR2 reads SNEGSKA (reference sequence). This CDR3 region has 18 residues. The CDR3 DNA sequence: TGCAGTGCTCCTAAGCAGTCCAGGGAACACAGCGGATCCTACGAGCAGTGCTTC. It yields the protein CSAPKQSREHSGSYEQCF.